The 13 T cell receptor beta chains in this list originate from one sample, sequenced in a study of blood T cell repertoires in COVID-19. Profiling relied on immunoSEQ multiplex PCR, and the TCRdb table lists in-frame clones only, not all of them. This sample has approximately 440,000 clones; about 90% occur once, and the top ten carry about 0.63%. Sequencing was done on a sample of PBMCs or T cells enriched from blood (not recorded which). The receptor set was obtained from a man younger than 35 who had recovered from COVID-19.

The CDR3 spells CASSKTVADGYTF. As DNA, the CDR3 is TGTGCCAGCAGTAAGACAGTTGCCGATGGCTACACCTTC. This rearrangement joins TRBV28 to TRBJ1-2; the D gene is possibly TRBD1 (5 bases). Deletions cut 5 bases from V and 6 bases from J, with 13 bases between. In germline, CDR1 is MDHEN, CDR2 SYDVKM. The CDR3 runs to 13 residues.

This clone was seen once. The rearrangement links TRBV10-3 to TRBJ2-5; D not resolved. V shed 1 base and J shed 4 bases, with 4 bases lying between them. The CDR3 is 12 residues long. Germline-derived CDR1 and CDR2 are ENHRY and SYGVKD. CDR3 residues: CAISEFRETQYF. Written as DNA, the CDR3 is TGTGCCATCAGTGAGTTTCGAGAGACCCAGTACTTC.

The V gene is TRBV11-2, the J gene TRBJ1-1, with a possible D match to TRBD1 (6 bases). The germline CDR1 and CDR2 sequences are SGHAT and FQNNGV. The CDR3 is 14 amino acids. The germline V and J ends were trimmed by 8 bases and 0 bases, with 13 bases remaining between them. CDR3 in amino acids: CASDKTGMNTEAFF. CDR3 in DNA: TGTGCCAGCGATAAGACAGGCATGAACACTGAAGCTTTCTTT.

The chain couples TRBV4-1 to TRBJ1-4; perhaps TRBD1 as D (5 bases). The germline V gene has CDR1 MGHRA and CDR2 YSYEKL. V was trimmed by 4 bases and J by 5 bases, leaving 14 bases between them. This CDR3 contains 15 residues. CDR3 amino acids: CASSRGGYGNEKLFF. The CDR3 DNA sequence: TGCGCCAGCAGCCGCGGGGGGTACGGGAATGAAAAACTGTTTTTT.

The rearrangement joins TRBV2 to TRBJ2-3; TRBD1 is a possible D gene (6 bases). Per the germline V gene, CDR1 is SNHLY and CDR2 is FYNNEI. CDR3 length: 15 amino acids. The ends were cut back, 4 bases at V and 6 bases at J, with 17 bases in the middle. CDR3 sequence reads: CASSVVRGASDTQYF. The CDR3 nucleotides read TGTGCCAGCAGTGTGGTCAGGGGCGCGTCGGATACGCAGTATTTT. The whole variable domain, filled in from reference TRBV2 and TRBJ2-3, reads EPEVTQTPSHQVTQMGQEVILRCVPISNHLYFYWYRQILGQKVEFLVSFYNNEISEKSEIFDDQFSVERPDGSNFTLKIRSTKLEDSAMYFCASSVVRGASDTQYFGPGTRLTVL.

V usage is TRBV5-4 and J usage is TRBJ2-2; perhaps TRBD2 as D (5 bases). Germline values: CDR1 SGHNT, CDR2 YYREEE (reference sequence). The CDR3 is 16 residues long. V was trimmed by 4 bases and J by 3 bases, leaving 16 bases between them. CDR3 coding DNA: TGTGCCAGCAGCCCCCCGGTTTTCGGGGACACCGGGGAGCTGTTTTTT. It codes for CASSPPVFGDTGELFF. Complete variable domain (other parts from reference TRBV5-4 and TRBJ2-2): ETGVTQSPTHLIKTRGQQVTLRCSSQSGHNTVSWYQQALGQGPQFIFQYYREEENGRGNFPPRFSGLQFPNYSSELNVNALELDDSALYLCASSPPVFGDTGELFFGEGSRLTVL.

The chain uses TRBV6-5 and TRBJ1-1, with D uncertain. Germline V gene data show CDR1 as MNHEY and CDR2 as SVGAGI. Trimming removed 3 bases at V and 5 bases at J, with 10 bases between. This CDR3 comprises 13 residues. As DNA, the CDR3 is TGTGCCAGCAGTTATAATCGAGGAACTGAAGCTTTCTTT. The encoded protein is CASSYNRGTEAFF.

V is TRBV28 and J is TRBJ2-7; tentatively, D is TRBD1 (6 bases). V was cut by 2 bases and J by 0 bases, with 11 bases left in between. This CDR3 is 15 amino acids long. Germline assignment: CDR1 MDHEN and CDR2 SYDVKM. The CDR3 spells CASSLTGSGSYEQYF. The CDR3 nucleotides read TGTGCCAGCAGTTTAACAGGGTCTGGCTCCTACGAGCAGTACTTC.

This clone has just a few counts. The chain couples TRBV10-3 to TRBJ1-1; tentatively, D is TRBD1 (6 bases). The CDR3 has 14 residues. Germline V gene lookup returns CDR1 ENHRY and CDR2 SYGVKD. Trimming left V 6 bases short and J 0 bases short, with 11 bases between. CDR3 loop: CAIRTQGMNTEAFF. CDR3 bases: TGTGCCATCAGGACACAGGGCATGAACACTGAAGCTTTCTTT.

This chain uses TRBV11-2 with TRBJ2-1; TRBD2 agrees at 9 bases. V shed 4 bases, J shed 7 bases, and the junction held 17 bases outside the gene matches. From germline, CDR1 is SGHAT and CDR2 FQNNGV. CDR3 length: 18 residues. As DNA, the CDR3 is TGTGCCAGCAGCTCTACCATTGGCGGGGGGGCCTATAAAAATGAGCAGTTCTTC. The encoded protein is CASSSTIGGGAYKNEQFF.

The chain carries TRBV27 and TRBJ1-2; D is uncertain. V gave up 5 bases and J gave up 5 bases, with 9 bases separating them. CDR3 size: 12 residues. CDR1 and CDR2 from the germline V gene are MNHEY and SMNVEV (reference sequence). CDR3 residues: CASSPRSYGYTF. In DNA, the CDR3 is TGTGCCAGCAGTCCTAGGTCATATGGCTACACCTTC.

The rearrangement joins TRBV7-2 to TRBJ1-5; 11 bases map to TRBD1. The germline V gene encodes CDR1 SGHTA and CDR2 FQGNSA. The CDR3 loop spans 15 amino acids. With V trimmed by 2 bases and J by 6 bases, 3 bases remained unmatched. The CDR3 bases are TGTGCCAGCAGCTTACAGGGACAGGGGGGTCAGCCCCAGCATTTT. Its protein product is CASSLQGQGGQPQHF.

The rearrangement uses TRBV6-4 and TRBJ1-1; tentative D call: TRBD1 (6 bases). Between the trimmed V and J ends, which lost 6 bases and 0 bases, there was a span of 11 bases. Germline values: CDR1 MRHNA, CDR2 SNTAGT. The CDR3 has 14 amino acids. The CDR3 region is CASRNTGLNTEAFF. CDR3 nucleotides: TGTGCCAGCAGAAACACAGGGCTGAACACTGAAGCTTTCTTT.